Below, 2 T cell receptor beta chains from the same sample are listed, as sequenced in a study of blood T cell repertoires in COVID-19. The repertoire was sequenced with immunoSEQ multiplex PCR; TCRdb's copy has only in-frame clones and lacks some. Counted here are 130,000 or so clones, roughly 90% occurring once; the ten biggest clones make up about 2.1%. Sequences were obtained from peripheral blood. The receptors shown here come from a man in his 70s with active COVID-19.

This sequence joins TRBV27 and TRBJ1-5, with a tentative D call TRBD1 (5 bases). Trimming took off 3 bases at V and 6 bases at J, with 12 bases between the two ends. This CDR3 contains 14 residues. Germline CDR1 MNHEY, CDR2 SMNVEV (reference sequence). The CDR3 is CASSLGGNGQPQHF. The DNA for the CDR3 is TGTGCCAGCAGTTTGGGGGGAAACGGTCAGCCCCAGCATTTT.

This clone was detected a few times. The chain employs TRBV6-2 or TRBV6-3 and TRBJ2-7; D is undetermined. Germline assignment: CDR1 MNHEY and CDR2 SVGEGT. The CDR3 spans 14 residues. Trimming took off 0 bases at V and 1 base at J, with 7 bases between the two ends. The CDR3 is CASSYSSDSYEQYF. DNA for the CDR3: TGTGCCAGCAGTTACTCTTCAGATTCCTACGAGCAGTACTTC.